This is a list of T cell receptor beta chains from one sample in a study of OX40 agonist ivuxolimab in advanced cancers. The repertoire was sequenced with immunoSEQ multiplex PCR; TCRdb's copy has only in-frame clones and lacks some. The sample holds about 51,000 clones, 88% seen once. Sequences were derived from CD4+ or CD8+ T cells sorted from blood, sampled in a trial of the OX40 agonist ivuxolimab. All receptors derive from an adult with an advanced solid tumor such as melanoma, head and neck, liver or kidney cancer. The CDR3 runs from the conserved cysteine through the conserved F or W. D genes are given only for firm matches. Clone size is stated in some rows and not others, as once, few, many or a class when expanded.

CDR3nt: TGTGCCAGTAGTATAGGCGGGAACTACGAGCAGTACTTC; CDR3aa: CASSIGGNYEQYF; abundance: -; d_gene: -; j_gene: TRBJ2-7; v_gene: TRBV19
CDR3nt: TGTGCCAGCAGTGAAATTGTCAGAGCATACACCGGGGAGCTGTTTTTT; CDR3aa: CASSEIVRAYTGELFF; abundance: once; d_gene: -; j_gene: TRBJ2-2; v_gene: TRBV6-1
CDR3nt: TGTGCCAGCAGCGTAGGAACAGTCTCAGGCGAGACCCAGTACTTC; CDR3aa: CASSVGTVSGETQYF; abundance: -; d_gene: -; j_gene: TRBJ2-5; v_gene: TRBV9
CDR3nt: TGTGCCAGTAGGGACCACAAAGTAGAGACCCAGTACTTC; CDR3aa: CASRDHKVETQYF; abundance: -; d_gene: -; j_gene: TRBJ2-5; v_gene: TRBV19
CDR3nt: TGTGCCAGCTCACCGGACATGGAACAGCCCCAGCATTTT; CDR3aa: CASSPDMEQPQHF; abundance: -; d_gene: -; j_gene: TRBJ1-5; v_gene: TRBV18
CDR3nt: TGTGCCAGCAGCTTCCCCGTCAATGAGCAGTTCTTC; CDR3aa: CASSFPVNEQFF; abundance: once; d_gene: -; j_gene: TRBJ2-1; v_gene: TRBV5-8
CDR3nt: TGTGCCAGCAGCCACGCTTGGGCCTACGAGCAGTACTTC; CDR3aa: CASSHAWAYEQYF; abundance: -; d_gene: -; j_gene: TRBJ2-7; v_gene: TRBV7-9
CDR3nt: TGTGCCAGCAGTAGAAGTCCGGGTGGCCAGCCCCAGCATTTT; CDR3aa: CASSRSPGGQPQHF; abundance: -; d_gene: -; j_gene: TRBJ1-5; v_gene: TRBV2
CDR3nt: TGTGCCAGTAGTATATCGTACTCCTACGAGCAGTACTTC; CDR3aa: CASSISYSYEQYF; abundance: -; d_gene: -; j_gene: TRBJ2-7; v_gene: TRBV19
CDR3nt: TGTGCCAGCAGCTTTCCCCTGTCTGCAACTAATGAAAAACTGTTTTTT; CDR3aa: CASSFPLSATNEKLFF; abundance: once; d_gene: -; j_gene: TRBJ1-4; v_gene: TRBV7-3
CDR3nt: TGTGCCTCCGGCCGACGGGGCACCATATATTTT; CDR3aa: CASGRRGTIYF; abundance: -; d_gene: -; j_gene: TRBJ1-3; v_gene: TRBV5-6
CDR3nt: TGTGCCAGCAGTGAGGGACAGAGGTCCTACAATGAGCAGTTCTTC; CDR3aa: CASSEGQRSYNEQFF; abundance: -; d_gene: TRBD1; j_gene: TRBJ2-1; v_gene: TRBV6-1
CDR3nt: TGTGCCAGCTCACCGGGACAGGGGGATTACGAGCAGTACTTC; CDR3aa: CASSPGQGDYEQYF; abundance: -; d_gene: TRBD1; j_gene: TRBJ2-7; v_gene: TRBV18
CDR3nt: TGCGCCAGCAGCCTCGGGACTAGCGGGGGGGCAGATACGCAGTATTTT; CDR3aa: CASSLGTSGGADTQYF; abundance: -; d_gene: TRBD2; j_gene: TRBJ2-3; v_gene: TRBV5-1
CDR3nt: TGCGCCAGCAGCCAACTCGGTAGCTCCTATAATTCACCCCTCCACTTT; CDR3aa: CASSQLGSSYNSPLHF; abundance: -; d_gene: -; j_gene: TRBJ1-6; v_gene: TRBV4-1
CDR3nt: TGTGCCAGCAGTGAAGGCAATCAGCCCCAGCATTTT; CDR3aa: CASSEGNQPQHF; abundance: few; d_gene: -; j_gene: TRBJ1-5; v_gene: TRBV6-1
CDR3nt: TGTGCCAGCAGCTCGGCTAGCGGGAGCGACCAAGAGACCCAGTACTTC; CDR3aa: CASSSASGSDQETQYF; abundance: -; d_gene: TRBD2; j_gene: TRBJ2-5; v_gene: TRBV5-4
CDR3nt: TGTGCCAGCAGCACAGGGGGGGGCGCTAACTCTGGAAACACCATATATTTT; CDR3aa: CASSTGGGANSGNTIYF; abundance: -; d_gene: TRBD1; j_gene: TRBJ1-3; v_gene: TRBV7-9
CDR3nt: TGCAGCGTGACGGCTAACTATGGCTACACCTTC; CDR3aa: CSVTANYGYTF; abundance: few; d_gene: -; j_gene: TRBJ1-2; v_gene: TRBV29-1
CDR3nt: TGCGCCAGCAGCCAAGAGGGACTGCGGGAGCAGTACTTC; CDR3aa: CASSQEGLREQYF; abundance: -; d_gene: -; j_gene: TRBJ2-7; v_gene: TRBV4-1
CDR3nt: TGTGCCAGCAGCCCGAAATGGGGGGGCAACGAGCAGTACTTC; CDR3aa: CASSPKWGGNEQYF; abundance: -; d_gene: -; j_gene: TRBJ2-7; v_gene: TRBV6-6
CDR3nt: TGTGCCAGATTATACAGGGGGGGAACCTACGAGCAGTACTTC; CDR3aa: CARLYRGGTYEQYF; abundance: -; d_gene: -; j_gene: TRBJ2-7; v_gene: TRBV19
CDR3nt: TGTGCCTGGAGTGTCTCCCCACGGGACTCATATCAGCCCCAGCATTTT; CDR3aa: CAWSVSPRDSYQPQHF; abundance: -; d_gene: -; j_gene: TRBJ1-5; v_gene: TRBV30
CDR3nt: TGTGCCAGCAGCTTAGGCGGGGGGGCGGGAGATACGCAGTATTTT; CDR3aa: CASSLGGGAGDTQYF; abundance: -; d_gene: TRBD2; j_gene: TRBJ2-3; v_gene: TRBV7-2
CDR3nt: TGTGCCACCAGCACCCAACGACTAGCGGGGCCGACAGATACGCAGTATTTT; CDR3aa: CATSTQRLAGPTDTQYF; abundance: -; d_gene: TRBD2; j_gene: TRBJ2-3; v_gene: TRBV15
CDR3nt: TGTGCCAGCAGTCGAGGGGGAGGGGGCAGGGACACCATATATTTT; CDR3aa: CASSRGGGGRDTIYF; abundance: -; d_gene: TRBD1; j_gene: TRBJ1-3; v_gene: TRBV28
CDR3nt: TGCGCCAGCAGCCAACAGGGGCAGAGCTCTGGAAACACCATATATTTT; CDR3aa: CASSQQGQSSGNTIYF; abundance: -; d_gene: TRBD1; j_gene: TRBJ1-3; v_gene: TRBV5-1
CDR3nt: TGTGCCAGCTCACCACCCTCATCTGGGTTGGGCAATGAGCAGTTCTTC; CDR3aa: CASSPPSSGLGNEQFF; abundance: few; d_gene: -; j_gene: TRBJ2-1; v_gene: TRBV18
CDR3nt: TGTGCCAGCAGTTCGGGGACCTACAGCACTGAAGCTTTCTTT; CDR3aa: CASSSGTYSTEAFF; abundance: -; d_gene: -; j_gene: TRBJ1-1; v_gene: TRBV2
CDR3nt: TGTGCCGCAACAGAAACTAATTCACCCCTCCACTTT; CDR3aa: CAATETNSPLHF; abundance: once; d_gene: -; j_gene: TRBJ1-6; v_gene: TRBV28
CDR3nt: TGTGCCAGCAGCTTGGGACTCCAGAACAACATTCAGTACTTC; CDR3aa: CASSLGLQNNIQYF; abundance: -; d_gene: -; j_gene: TRBJ2-4; v_gene: TRBV5-8
CDR3nt: TGTGCCAGCGGTGGGCCCTCTTATGAGCAGTTCTTC; CDR3aa: CASGGPSYEQFF; abundance: -; d_gene: -; j_gene: TRBJ2-1; v_gene: TRBV25-1
CDR3nt: TGTGCCAGCAGGCCACAGGGGCGGGGTGAAAAACTGTTTTTT; CDR3aa: CASRPQGRGEKLFF; abundance: -; d_gene: TRBD1; j_gene: TRBJ1-4; v_gene: TRBV28
CDR3nt: TGTGCCAGCTCCTTTGCCGCTGGAAACACCATATATTTT; CDR3aa: CASSFAAGNTIYF; abundance: few; d_gene: -; j_gene: TRBJ1-3; v_gene: TRBV2
CDR3nt: TGTGCCAGCAGTTTAAAAGGGGGGCTTTTGGACAATGAGCAGTTCTTC; CDR3aa: CASSLKGGLLDNEQFF; abundance: -; d_gene: -; j_gene: TRBJ2-1; v_gene: TRBV27
CDR3nt: TGTGCCTGGAGACCCAAGCGGGGGAGCTCCTACGAGCAGTACTTC; CDR3aa: CAWRPKRGSSYEQYF; abundance: few; d_gene: TRBD2; j_gene: TRBJ2-7; v_gene: TRBV30
CDR3nt: TGTGCCAGCAGCTTAGGACTAGCGGGAACCTACGAGCAGTACTTC; CDR3aa: CASSLGLAGTYEQYF; abundance: -; d_gene: TRBD2; j_gene: TRBJ2-7; v_gene: TRBV9
CDR3nt: TGTGCCAGCTCACCTACGGACAGTTCCTACGAGCAGTACTTC; CDR3aa: CASSPTDSSYEQYF; abundance: -; d_gene: -; j_gene: TRBJ2-7; v_gene: TRBV18
CDR3nt: TGCGCCAGCAGCTTAGGCGGTTCCTCTGGAAACACCATATATTTT; CDR3aa: CASSLGGSSGNTIYF; abundance: -; d_gene: -; j_gene: TRBJ1-3; v_gene: TRBV5-1
CDR3nt: TGTGCCAGCTGTAGTACGGGAGTTTGGTACACCGGGGAGCTGTTTTTT; CDR3aa: CASCSTGVWYTGELFF; abundance: -; d_gene: -; j_gene: TRBJ2-2; v_gene: TRBV28
CDR3nt: TGTGCCAGCAGCCCCCGGACAGGGGGGGTGGCCACTGAAGCTTTCTTT; CDR3aa: CASSPRTGGVATEAFF; abundance: few; d_gene: TRBD1; j_gene: TRBJ1-1; v_gene: TRBV13
CDR3nt: TGTGCCAGCAGCTTATCGGGACCAGGAGAGACCCAGTACTTC; CDR3aa: CASSLSGPGETQYF; abundance: -; d_gene: -; j_gene: TRBJ2-5; v_gene: TRBV7-3
CDR3nt: TGTGCCAGCAGTTATCGGGGGCGCACAGATACGCAGTATTTT; CDR3aa: CASSYRGRTDTQYF; abundance: -; d_gene: -; j_gene: TRBJ2-3; v_gene: TRBV28
CDR3nt: TGTGCCAGCAGCTTTGCCGGGGCCAACGTCCTGACTTTC; CDR3aa: CASSFAGANVLTF; abundance: -; d_gene: -; j_gene: TRBJ2-6; v_gene: TRBV7-9
CDR3nt: TGTGCCAGCAGCTTAGGCCCTGGGGGGAGCACAGATACGCAGTATTTT; CDR3aa: CASSLGPGGSTDTQYF; abundance: -; d_gene: -; j_gene: TRBJ2-3; v_gene: TRBV7-6
CDR3nt: TGTGCCAGCAGCGTATCCGACAATAGCAATCAGCCCCAGCATTTT; CDR3aa: CASSVSDNSNQPQHF; abundance: -; d_gene: -; j_gene: TRBJ1-5; v_gene: TRBV9
CDR3nt: TGTGCCAGCAGGGACCTTAATAGCAATCAGCCCCAGCATTTT; CDR3aa: CASRDLNSNQPQHF; abundance: -; d_gene: -; j_gene: TRBJ1-5; v_gene: TRBV6-6
CDR3nt: TGTGCCAGTAGTATGGCCCCCGACGGATGGGACATTCAGTACTTC; CDR3aa: CASSMAPDGWDIQYF; abundance: -; d_gene: -; j_gene: TRBJ2-4; v_gene: TRBV19
CDR3nt: TGTGCCAGCAGTTATAATCGAGACAGGAGCTACACCTTC; CDR3aa: CASSYNRDRSYTF; abundance: -; d_gene: -; j_gene: TRBJ1-2; v_gene: TRBV6-5
CDR3nt: TGTGCCAGCAGCCCATTGACAGAAAACAATGAGCAGTTCTTC; CDR3aa: CASSPLTENNEQFF; abundance: -; d_gene: -; j_gene: TRBJ2-1; v_gene: TRBV21-1